These 17 T cell receptor beta chains came from one sample sequenced in a study of cytotoxic CD8 clonotypes in ibrutinib-treated CLL. The protocol was immunoSEQ multiplex PCR, while the TCRdb copy is restricted to in-frame clones and leaves out a portion. The sample lists about 160,000 clones, more than 80% seen once, with around 4.5% in the top ten. This specimen was PBMCs, taken after 24 months of ibrutinib treatment. The source is a human donor with chronic lymphocytic leukemia.

In DNA form, the CDR3 reads TGCGCCAGCAGCCTAGTGACTGTTACCGGGGAGCTGTTTTTT. It codes for CASSLVTVTGELFF. The genes are TRBV5-1 and TRBJ2-2; D remains ambiguous. Trimming shortened V by 4 bases and J by 5 bases, and 12 bases separated the two germline ends. This CDR3 contains 14 residues. CDR1 is SGHRS, CDR2 YFSETQ, per germline. The variable domain in full, with the rest retrieved from reference TRBV5-1 and TRBJ2-2, is KAGVTQTPRYLIKTRGQQVTLSCSPISGHRSVSWYQQTPGQGLQFLFEYFSETQRNKGNFPGRFSGRQFSNSRSEMNVSTLELGDSALYLCASSLVTVTGELFFGEGSRLTVL.

The chain employs TRBV5-5 and TRBJ2-3, with 10 bases identical to TRBD2. This CDR3 contains 15 residues. Germline lookup yields CDR1 SGHKS and CDR2 YYEKEE (reference sequence). V lost 3 bases to trimming and J lost 3 bases; unmatched junction nucleotides: 4. CDR3 residues: CASSWSSGRTDTQYF. The CDR3 nucleotides are TGTGCCAGCAGCTGGTCTAGCGGGAGAACAGATACGCAGTATTTT.

The chain couples TRBV7-3 to TRBJ2-3; D gene unclear. Germline CDR1 and CDR2: SGHTA and FQGTGA. Trimming pared 5 bases from V and 0 bases from J, leaving 12 bases between. CDR3 size: 15 residues. CDR3 DNA: TGTGCCAGCAGCCTAAGGACGACTAGCACAGATACGCAGTATTTT. This codes for CASSLRTTSTDTQYF.

This rearrangement joins TRBV2 to TRBJ2-3; 8 bases match TRBD1. Per the germline V gene, CDR1 is SNHLY and CDR2 is FYNNEI. The CDR3 sequence is 14 residues long. Trimming took 8 bases from V and 0 from J; bases not matched to a gene: 4. CDR3: CASDRDRSTDTQYF. CDR3 DNA: TGTGCCAGCGACCGGGACAGGAGCACAGATACGCAGTATTTT.

The chain combines TRBV7-6 with TRBJ1-2; 8 nucleotides agree with TRBD1. J gave up 6 bases and V 4 bases, and 10 bases lay outside the gene matches. The germline V gene encodes CDR1 SGHVS and CDR2 FNYEAQ. The CDR3 has 15 residues. The CDR3 region is CASSSYSRGLDGYTF. The CDR3 DNA sequence: TGTGCCAGCAGCTCATACTCCAGGGGGCTGGATGGCTACACCTTC.

The V call is TRBV6-5, the J call TRBJ2-2, with 9 positions matching TRBD1. CDR3 size: 15 residues. CDR1 and CDR2 (germline): MNHEY, SVGAGI. The J segment lost 5 bases and the V segment lost 5 bases, leaving 6 bases of the junction unmatched. The CDR3 loop reads CASSRPGTGTGELFF. CDR3 coding DNA: TGTGCCAGCAGTCGTCCCGGGACAGGGACCGGGGAGCTGTTTTTT.

This chain joins TRBV19 and TRBJ1-5; the D gene is possibly TRBD1 (5 bases). Trimming took 7 bases from V and 7 from J, leaving 23 bases between them. The CDR3 length is 16 residues. Germline V gene sequence: CDR1 LNHDA, CDR2 SQIVND (reference sequence). The CDR3 spells CASKWLVSGRGQPQHF. The CDR3 DNA follows: TGTGCCAGTAAATGGTTGGTCTCAGGGCGAGGCCAGCCCCAGCATTTT.

The table lists this clone with a few counts. The chain carries TRBV7-8 and TRBJ2-7; 10 nucleotides agree with TRBD2. Germline V lookup: CDR1 SGHVS, CDR2 FQNEAQ. The V segment lost 5 bases and the J segment 3 bases; nucleotides outside the gene matches: 4. CDR3 length: 14 amino acids. CDR3 in amino acids: CASSRTSGNYEQYF. The CDR3 DNA sequence: TGTGCCAGCAGCCGGACTAGCGGAAACTACGAGCAGTACTTC.

The gene calls are TRBV18 and TRBJ2-3, with a weak D call TRBD1 (5 bases). CDR3 size: 14 residues. The V gene lost 4 bases and the J gene lost 2 bases, with 10 bases spanning the gap. The germline gives CDR1 KGHSH, CDR2 LQKENI. The CDR3 loop reads CASSRNRNTDTQYF. The CDR3 coding sequence is TGTGCCAGCTCACGAAACAGGAACACAGATACGCAGTATTTT.

The chain joins TRBV9 to TRBJ1-5; D unresolved. CDR1 SGDLS and CDR2 YYNGEE come from the germline V gene. Trimming cost V 5 bases and J 4 bases, with 7 bases left between them. The CDR3 covers 12 residues. The CDR3 here is CASREVNQPQHF. Here the CDR3 DNA reads TGTGCCAGCAGAGAGGTTAATCAGCCCCAGCATTTT.

This rearrangement joins TRBV2 to TRBJ1-5; D possibly corresponds to TRBD1 (5 bases). The CDR3 has 13 amino acids. Germline V lookup: CDR1 SNHLY, CDR2 FYNNEI. V was clipped by 4 bases and J by 7 bases, with 11 bases between them. Here the CDR3 reads CASSGEQAQPQHF. CDR3 in DNA: TGTGCCAGCAGTGGGGAACAGGCCCAGCCCCAGCATTTT.

V is TRBV10-3 and J is TRBJ1-5; D may be TRBD1 (5 bases). Germline CDR1 reads ENHRY; CDR2 reads SYGVKD. V shed 2 bases and J shed 4 bases, with 9 bases lying between them. CDR3 length: 14 residues. CDR3 sequence (DNA): TGTGCCATCAGTGAGAAGGGACCAAATCAGCCCCAGCATTTT. It is translated as CAISEKGPNQPQHF.

V usage is TRBV19 and J usage is TRBJ2-3; unclear D gene. Germline values: CDR1 LNHDA, CDR2 SQIVND (reference sequence). The CDR3 covers 12 residues. Trimming left V 6 bases short and J 6 bases short, with 10 bases between. DNA for the CDR3: TGTGCCAGTAGCCCCACTCAGGATACGCAGTATTTT. As protein: CASSPTQDTQYF. Combining the CDR3 with reference TRBV19 and TRBJ2-3 gives the whole variable domain DGGITQSPKYLFRKEGQNVTLSCEQNLNHDAMYWYRQDPGQGLRLIYYSQIVNDFQKGDIAEGYSVSREKKESFPLTVTSAQKNPTAFYLCASSPTQDTQYFGPGTRLTVL.

V and J are TRBV14 and TRBJ1-2; D might be TRBD1 (5 bases). CDR3 length equals 16 residues. In germline, CDR1 is SGHDN, CDR2 FVKESK. V lost 1 base and J 0 bases, leaving 12 bases between the germline ends. The CDR3 coding sequence is TGTGCCAGCAGCCAAGCGGGCACAGGTCCTAACTATGGCTACACCTTC. Translation gives CASSQAGTGPNYGYTF.

The rearrangement joins TRBV4-3 to TRBJ2-6; 8 bases are a match to TRBD1. This CDR3 comprises 19 residues. V dropped 4 bases and J dropped 3; count of bases not matched to a gene: 14. CDR1 and CDR2 from the germline V gene are LGHNA and YSLEER. The CDR3 coding sequence is TGCGCCAGCAGCCGAAGAACAGGGGGTATATCTAGTGGGGCCAACGTCCTGACTTTC. This gives the protein CASSRRTGGISSGANVLTF.

This CDR3 reads CSAEADYEQYF. CDR3 sequence (DNA): TGCAGCGCCGAGGCGGACTACGAGCAGTACTTC. This sequence joins TRBV29-1 and TRBJ2-7; D is ambiguous. CDR3 length equals 11 residues. Germline lookup yields CDR1 SQVTM and CDR2 ANQGSEA. Trimming cost V 7 bases and J 3 bases, with 10 bases left between them.

The chain couples TRBV9 to TRBJ2-3, with a possible D match to TRBD1 (6 bases). Germline V gene data show CDR1 as SGDLS and CDR2 as YYNGEE. V was clipped by 4 bases and J by 3 bases, with 15 bases between them. The CDR3 sequence is 15 residues long. The CDR3 coding sequence is TGTGCCAGCAGCACCGGACAGCCCGGGACAGATACGCAGTATTTT. It translates to CASSTGQPGTDTQYF.